This TCR beta chain was obtained from a study of blood T cells in healthy people across ages. Germline CDR1 is SGHDT and CDR2 is YYEEEE. The CDR3 loop spans 15 amino acids. Trimming cost V 1 base and J 7 bases, with 18 bases left between them. Then a second PCR, running about 6 to 12 cycles, was carried out with a sample-barcoded 5' primer and a J-beta primer mix. Each CDR3 protein is one row after TCRdb ran MiXCR on the 5' RACE reads. The table has hundreds of thousands of distinct CDR3 sequences, approximately 21% seen once; the top ten hold roughly 3.4%. This clonotype was detected a few times. Material for sequencing was blood. The chain recombines TRBV5-6 with TRBJ2-7; D is ambiguous. The source is a man in his 70s in good health. CDR3 bases: TGTGCCAGCAGCTTGCAGGTGAATGGGGTGCGAGAGCAGTACTTC. Its protein product is CASSLQVNGVREQYF.